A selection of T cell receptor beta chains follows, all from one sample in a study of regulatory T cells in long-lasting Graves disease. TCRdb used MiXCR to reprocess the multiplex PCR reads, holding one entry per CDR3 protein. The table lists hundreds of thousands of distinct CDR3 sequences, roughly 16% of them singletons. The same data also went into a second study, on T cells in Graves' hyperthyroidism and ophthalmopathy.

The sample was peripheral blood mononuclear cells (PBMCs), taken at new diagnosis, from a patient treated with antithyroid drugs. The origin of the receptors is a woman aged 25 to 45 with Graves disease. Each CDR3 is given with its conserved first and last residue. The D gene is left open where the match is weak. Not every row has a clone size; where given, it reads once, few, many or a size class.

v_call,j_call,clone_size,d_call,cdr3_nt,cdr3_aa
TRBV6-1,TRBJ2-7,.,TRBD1,TGTGCCAGCACAGGGGGCATGTCCTACGAGCAGTACTTC,CASTGGMSYEQYF
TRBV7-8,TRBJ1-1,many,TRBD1,TGTGCCAGCAGCCCAGGGGGACGGTTGAACACTGAAGCTTTCTTT,CASSPGGRLNTEAFF
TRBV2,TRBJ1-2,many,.,TGTGCCAGCCTACAGGGTCCCGCTGTCTATGGCTACACCTTC,CASLQGPAVYGYTF
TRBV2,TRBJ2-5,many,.,TGTGCCAGTGAGAGGTCCCGGACCCAAGAGACCCAGTACTTC,CASERSRTQETQYF
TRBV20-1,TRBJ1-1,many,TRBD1,TGCAGTGCTAGAGTCAGGGGGAAAGGGAACACTGAAGCTTTCTTT,CSARVRGKGNTEAFF
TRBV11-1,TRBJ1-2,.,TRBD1,TGTGCCAGCAGCTTGAGGACAGGACACTATGGCTACACCTTC,CASSLRTGHYGYTF
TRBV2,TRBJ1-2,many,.,TGTGCCACCAAGTTGGGGGCCTCTGGCTACACCTTC,CATKLGASGYTF
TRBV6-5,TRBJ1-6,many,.,TGTGCCAGCAGTTACGAAAATTCACCCCTCCACTTT,CASSYENSPLHF
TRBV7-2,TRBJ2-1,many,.,TGTGCCAGCAGCACCTTGAGAGTAAATGAGCAGTTCTTC,CASSTLRVNEQFF
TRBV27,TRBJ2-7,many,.,TGTGCCAGCAGTCCCGGACTCCCTCTTTACGAGCAGTACTTC,CASSPGLPLYEQYF
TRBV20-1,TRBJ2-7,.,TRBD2,TGCAGTGCTGGGGGGGGTAGCGGGATTTCCTACGAGCAGTACTTC,CSAGGGSGISYEQYF
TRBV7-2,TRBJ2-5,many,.,TGTGCCAGCAGCTTGTCGTACGTCCAAGAGACCCAGTACTTC,CASSLSYVQETQYF
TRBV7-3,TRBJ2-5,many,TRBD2,TGTGCCAGCACCGTATCGGGGGGGGTCCAAGAGACCCAGTACTTC,CASTVSGGVQETQYF
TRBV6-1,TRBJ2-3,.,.,TGTGCCAGCAGCCGTGGACGCGGAGACACAGATACGCAGTATTTT,CASSRGRGDTDTQYF
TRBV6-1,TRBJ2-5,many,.,TGTGCCAGCTCACGGACTATGAAAGAGACCCAGTACTTC,CASSRTMKETQYF
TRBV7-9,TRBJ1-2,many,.,TGTGCCAGCAGCTTAGGTCCGGGCTACACCTTC,CASSLGPGYTF
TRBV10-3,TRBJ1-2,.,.,TGTGCCATCAGTGACGGGGGTCTGACTGCGCGTGGCTACACCTTC,CAISDGGLTARGYTF
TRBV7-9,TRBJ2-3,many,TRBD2,TGTGCCAGCAGCTTACTAGCGGGAGTAGCAGATACGCAGTATTTT,CASSLLAGVADTQYF
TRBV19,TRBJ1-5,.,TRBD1,TGTGCCAGTAGTATTATGGGACAGGGGTATAGCAATCAGCCCCAGCATTTT,CASSIMGQGYSNQPQHF
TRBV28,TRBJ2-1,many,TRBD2,TGTGCCAGCAGTTTATCCGGACTAGCGGGAGGGTCCTACAATGAGCAGTTCTTC,CASSLSGLAGGSYNEQFF
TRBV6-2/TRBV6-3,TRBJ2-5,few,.,TGTGCCAGCACTTACCTTGAGACCCAGTACTTC,CASTYLETQYF
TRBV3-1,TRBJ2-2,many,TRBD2,TGTGCCAGCAGCCTCTTGGGACTAGCGGGAACGCGGGAGCTGTTTTTT,CASSLLGLAGTRELFF
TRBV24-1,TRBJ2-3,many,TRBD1,TGTGCCACCGGGGACAGGCTCACAGATACGCAGTATTTT,CATGDRLTDTQYF
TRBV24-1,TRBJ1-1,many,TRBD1,TGTGCCACCAGTGACACCGGGACAGGGGGCCTCACTGAAGCTTTCTTT,CATSDTGTGGLTEAFF
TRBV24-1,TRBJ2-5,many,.,TGTGCCACCACCGCCGGACAGTGGGAAGAGACCCAGTACTTC,CATTAGQWEETQYF
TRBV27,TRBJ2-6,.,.,TGTGCCAGCAGTTTTGAGGGTTTCGGTCACTCTGGGGCCAACGTCCTGACTTTC,CASSFEGFGHSGANVLTF
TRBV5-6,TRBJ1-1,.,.,TGTGCCAGCAGCTTGTGGGGGGCCACTGAAGCTTTCTTT,CASSLWGATEAFF
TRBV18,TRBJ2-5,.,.,TGTGCCAGCTCACCACAGTCGTGGCGGGAGACCCAGTACTTC,CASSPQSWRETQYF
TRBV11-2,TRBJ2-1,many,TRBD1,TGTGCCAGCAGCGGCTGGACAGGGAAGTCGGTCAATGAGCAGTTCTTC,CASSGWTGKSVNEQFF
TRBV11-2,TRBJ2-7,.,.,TGTGCCAGCAGCTTAGCTACCCATTCCTACGAGCAGTACTTC,CASSLATHSYEQYF
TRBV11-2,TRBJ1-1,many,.,TGTGCCAGCAGCTTAGTAACGAACACTGAAGCTTTCTTT,CASSLVTNTEAFF
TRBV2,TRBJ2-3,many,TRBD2,TGTGCCAGCATTCACACCGGGACTAGCGGGAGAGGGGGCACAGATACGCAGTATTTT,CASIHTGTSGRGGTDTQYF
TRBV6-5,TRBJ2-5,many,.,TGTGCCAGCAGTTATCGGTTAGCCCTATCGGAGACCCAGTACTTC,CASSYRLALSETQYF
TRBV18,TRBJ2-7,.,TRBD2,TGTGCCAGCTCACCTTTCAGCGGGAGGGCCATCTACGAGCAGTACTTC,CASSPFSGRAIYEQYF
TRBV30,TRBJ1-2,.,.,TGTGCCTGGACCCCGGACACCTATGGCTACACCTTC,CAWTPDTYGYTF
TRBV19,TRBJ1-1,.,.,TGTGCCAGTAGTACCCAGAACCCAGGGAGCACTGAAGCTTTCTTT,CASSTQNPGSTEAFF
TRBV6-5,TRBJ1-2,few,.,TGTGCCAGCAGTTACCTGGACAGCAGCCCTCTTGGCTACACCTTC,CASSYLDSSPLGYTF
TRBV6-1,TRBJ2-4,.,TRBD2,TGTGCCAGCAATGCGGCGGGGGTACGGGCCAAAAACATTCAGTACTTC,CASNAAGVRAKNIQYF
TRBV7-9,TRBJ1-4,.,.,TGTGCCAGCAGCGTCCCCCGGGGACGTGATGAAAAACTGTTTTTT,CASSVPRGRDEKLFF
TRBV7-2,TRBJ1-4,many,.,TGTGCCAGCAGCCCCGGAAGAGGTTGGGGGAAACTGTTTTTT,CASSPGRGWGKLFF
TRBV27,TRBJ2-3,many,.,TGTGCCAGCAGGGTTCGGGGGACCGATACGCAGTATTTT,CASRVRGTDTQYF
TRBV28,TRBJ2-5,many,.,TGTGCCAGCAGTTTGACAGACAAACAAGAGACCCAGTACTTC,CASSLTDKQETQYF
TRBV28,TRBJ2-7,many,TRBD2,TGTGCCAGCTCGAAACCGGGACTAGCGAACTACGAGCAGTACTTC,CASSKPGLANYEQYF
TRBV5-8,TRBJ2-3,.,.,TGTGCCAGCAGCTTGTGGTTTGGGGGCGAGGATACGCAGTATTTT,CASSLWFGGEDTQYF
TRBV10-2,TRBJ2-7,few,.,TGCGCCAGCAGTGAGCAGGGTAGGTCCGAGCAGTACTTC,CASSEQGRSEQYF
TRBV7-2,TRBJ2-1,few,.,TGTGCCAGCACCATAAGAATGGGCGAGCAGTTCTTC,CASTIRMGEQFF
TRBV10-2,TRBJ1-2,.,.,TGCGCCAGCAGTGTACAGGGCCGCTATGGCTACACCTTC,CASSVQGRYGYTF
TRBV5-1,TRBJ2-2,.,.,TGCGCCAGCAGCTGGGGACTCCCGGCGCCCGGGGAGCTGTTTTTT,CASSWGLPAPGELFF
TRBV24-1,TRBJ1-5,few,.,TGTGCCACCAGTGGCAACGAGGGGCCTCAGCCCCAGCATTTT,CATSGNEGPQPQHF
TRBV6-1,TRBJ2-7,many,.,TGTGCCACCGAGAAGGGTCGCTCCTACGAGCAGTACTTC,CATEKGRSYEQYF
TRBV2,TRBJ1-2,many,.,TGTGCCAGCCTTAACCAAAACTATGGCTACACCTTC,CASLNQNYGYTF
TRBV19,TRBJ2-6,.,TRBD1,TGTGCCAGTAGAACTAACAGGGGAAGGGCCAACGTCCTGACTTTC,CASRTNRGRANVLTF
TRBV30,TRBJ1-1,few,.,TGTGCCTGGAGTGTGGTCGGGGGAGCCGAAGCTTTCTTT,CAWSVVGGAEAFF
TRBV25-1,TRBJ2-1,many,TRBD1,TGTGCCAGCAGTGGGGGACAGGGGGCGCGAGGGAATGAGCAGTTCTTC,CASSGGQGARGNEQFF
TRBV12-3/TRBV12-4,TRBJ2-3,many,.,TGTGCCAGCAGTTTGGGGCTCTCGGCGGATACGCAGTATTTT,CASSLGLSADTQYF